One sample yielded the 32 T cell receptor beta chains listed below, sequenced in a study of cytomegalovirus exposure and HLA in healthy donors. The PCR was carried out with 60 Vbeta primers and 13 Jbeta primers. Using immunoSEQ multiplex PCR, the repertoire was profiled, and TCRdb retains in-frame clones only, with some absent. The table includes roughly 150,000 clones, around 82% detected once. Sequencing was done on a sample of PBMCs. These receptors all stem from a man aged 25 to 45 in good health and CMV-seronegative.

The CDR3 protein is CASSPPGQTLKNIQYF. The DNA of the CDR3 is TGTGCCAGCAGTCCCCCCGGACAGACCTTAAAAAACATTCAGTACTTC. The gene calls are TRBV28 and TRBJ2-4, with a possible D match to TRBD1 (6 bases). The CDR3 length is 16 residues. CDR1 MDHEN and CDR2 SYDVKM come from the germline V gene. V gave up 5 bases and J gave up 4 bases, with 18 bases separating them. Complete variable domain (other parts from reference TRBV28 and TRBJ2-4): DVKVTQSSRYLVKRTGEKVFLECVQDMDHENMFWYRQDPGLGLRLIYFSYDVKMKEKGDIPEGYSVSREKKERFSLILESASTNQTSMYLCASSPPGQTLKNIQYFGAGTRLSVL.

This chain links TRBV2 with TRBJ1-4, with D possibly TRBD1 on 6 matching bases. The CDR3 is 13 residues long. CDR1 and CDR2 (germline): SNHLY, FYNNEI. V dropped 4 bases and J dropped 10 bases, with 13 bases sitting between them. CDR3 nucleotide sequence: TGTGCCAGCAGTGCCGAGGGGGGGTCAAAACTGTTTTTT. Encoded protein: CASSAEGGSKLFF.

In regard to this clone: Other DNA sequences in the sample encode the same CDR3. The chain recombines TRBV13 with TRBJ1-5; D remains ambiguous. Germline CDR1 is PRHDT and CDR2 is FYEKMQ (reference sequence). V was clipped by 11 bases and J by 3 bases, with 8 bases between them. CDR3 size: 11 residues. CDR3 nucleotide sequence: TGTGCCTTAACAGACAATCAGCCCCAGCATTTT. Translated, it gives CALTDNQPQHF. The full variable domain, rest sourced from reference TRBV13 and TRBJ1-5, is AAGVIQSPRHLIKEKRETATLKCYPIPRHDTVYWYQQGPGQDPQFLISFYEKMQSDKGSIPDRFSAQQFSDYHSELNMSSLELGDSALYFCALTDNQPQHFGDGTRLSIL.

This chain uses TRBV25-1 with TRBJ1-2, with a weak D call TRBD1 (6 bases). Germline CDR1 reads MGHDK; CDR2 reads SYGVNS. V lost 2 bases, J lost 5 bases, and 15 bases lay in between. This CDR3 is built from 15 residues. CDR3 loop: CASSEVGDTGYGYTF. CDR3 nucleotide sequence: TGTGCCAGCAGTGAAGTGGGGGACACGGGATATGGCTACACCTTC.

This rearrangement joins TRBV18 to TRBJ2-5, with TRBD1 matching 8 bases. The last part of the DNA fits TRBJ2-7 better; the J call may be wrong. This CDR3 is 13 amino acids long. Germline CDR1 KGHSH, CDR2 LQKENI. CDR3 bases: TGTGCCGGACAGGACAGGGATACCTACGAGCAGTACTTC. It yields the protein CAGQDRDTYEQYF.

CDR3 sequence reads: CASSFGGAHTEAFF. The DNA of the CDR3 is TGTGCCAGCAGCTTTGGGGGGGCGCACACTGAAGCTTTCTTT. This chain uses TRBV11-3 with TRBJ1-1, with D possibly being TRBD1 (6 bases). Germline V gives CDR1 SGHNT, CDR2 YENEEA. The V end was cut by 3 bases, the J end by 3 bases, with 11 bases between. This CDR3 has 14 amino acids.

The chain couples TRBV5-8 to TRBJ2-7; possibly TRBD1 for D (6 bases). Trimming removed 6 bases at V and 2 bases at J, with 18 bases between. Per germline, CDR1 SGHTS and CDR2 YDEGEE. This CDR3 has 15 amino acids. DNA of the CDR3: TGTGCCAGCAACTACCGGGACAAGGGCGCCTACGAGCAGTACTTC. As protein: CASNYRDKGAYEQYF.

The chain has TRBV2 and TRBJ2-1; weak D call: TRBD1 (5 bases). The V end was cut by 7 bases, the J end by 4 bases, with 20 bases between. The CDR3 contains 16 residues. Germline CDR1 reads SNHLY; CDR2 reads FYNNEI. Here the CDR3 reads CASMGGAGSGYNEQFF. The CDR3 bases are TGTGCCAGCATGGGTGGAGCAGGGTCTGGGTACAATGAGCAGTTCTTC.

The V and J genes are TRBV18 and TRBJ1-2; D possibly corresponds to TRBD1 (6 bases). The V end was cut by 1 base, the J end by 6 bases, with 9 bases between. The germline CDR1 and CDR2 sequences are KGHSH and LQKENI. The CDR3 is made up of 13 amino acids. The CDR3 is CASSPLGQHGYTF. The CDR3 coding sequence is TGTGCCAGCTCACCACTTGGACAGCATGGCTACACCTTC.

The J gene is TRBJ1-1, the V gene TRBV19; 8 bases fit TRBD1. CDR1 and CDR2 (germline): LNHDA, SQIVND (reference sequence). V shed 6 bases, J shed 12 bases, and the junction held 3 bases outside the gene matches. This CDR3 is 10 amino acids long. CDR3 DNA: TGTGCCAGTAGGGGGACAGGTTCTTTCTTT. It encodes CASRGTGSFF.

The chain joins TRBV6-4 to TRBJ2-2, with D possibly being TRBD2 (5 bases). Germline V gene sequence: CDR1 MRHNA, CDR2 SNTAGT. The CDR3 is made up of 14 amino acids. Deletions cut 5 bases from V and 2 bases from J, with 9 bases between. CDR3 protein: CASSSTSNTGELFF. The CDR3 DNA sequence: TGTGCCAGCAGTTCTACTAGTAACACCGGGGAGCTGTTTTTT.

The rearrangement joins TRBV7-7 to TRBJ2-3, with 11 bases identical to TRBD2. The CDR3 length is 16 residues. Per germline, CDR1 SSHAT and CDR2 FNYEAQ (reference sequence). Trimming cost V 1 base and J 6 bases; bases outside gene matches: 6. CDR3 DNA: TGTGCCAGCAGCTTAGGCATAGCGGGAGGGGAGGATACGCAGTATTTT. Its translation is CASSLGIAGGEDTQYF.

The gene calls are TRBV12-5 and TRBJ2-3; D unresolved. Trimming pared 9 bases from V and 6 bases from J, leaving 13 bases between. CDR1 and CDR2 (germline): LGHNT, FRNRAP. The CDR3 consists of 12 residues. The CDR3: CASATRLDTQYF. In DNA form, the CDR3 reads TGTGCTAGCGCGACCAGGCTGGATACGCAGTATTTT.

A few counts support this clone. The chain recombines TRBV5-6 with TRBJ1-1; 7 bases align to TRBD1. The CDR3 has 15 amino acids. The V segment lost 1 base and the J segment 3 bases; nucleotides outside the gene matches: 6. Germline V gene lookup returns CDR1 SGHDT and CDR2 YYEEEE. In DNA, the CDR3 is TGTGCCAGCAGCTTGACCGGACAGGAATACACTGAAGCTTTCTTT. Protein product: CASSLTGQEYTEAFF.

The CDR3, as DNA: TGTGCCAGCTCACCAGGGGCGGCTAGCGCCGGTGAGCAGTTCTTC. Translated: CASSPGAASAGEQFF. The chain joins TRBV18 to TRBJ2-1, with D perhaps TRBD2 (6 bases). The length of the CDR3 is 15 residues. V was trimmed by 2 bases and J by 9 bases, leaving 17 bases between them. In germline, CDR1 is KGHSH, CDR2 LQKENI.

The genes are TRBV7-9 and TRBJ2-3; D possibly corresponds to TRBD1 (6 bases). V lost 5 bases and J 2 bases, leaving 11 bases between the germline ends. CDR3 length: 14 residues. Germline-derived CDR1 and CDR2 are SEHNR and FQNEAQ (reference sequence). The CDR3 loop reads CASSPTGTTDTQYF. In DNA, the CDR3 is TGTGCCAGCAGCCCAACAGGGACCACAGATACGCAGTATTTT. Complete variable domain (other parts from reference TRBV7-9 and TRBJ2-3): DTGVSQNPRHKITKRGQNVTFRCDPISEHNRLYWYRQTLGQGPEFLTYFQNEAQLEKSRLLSDRFSAERPKGSFSTLEIQRTEQGDSAMYLCASSPTGTTDTQYFGPGTRLTVL.

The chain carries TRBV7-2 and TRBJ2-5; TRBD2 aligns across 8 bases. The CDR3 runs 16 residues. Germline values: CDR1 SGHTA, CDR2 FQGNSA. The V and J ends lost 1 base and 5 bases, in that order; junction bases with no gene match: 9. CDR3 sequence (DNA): TGTGCCAGCAGCTTAGAGGGGGGACTAGAGGAGGAGACCCAGTACTTC. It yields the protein CASSLEGGLEEETQYF.

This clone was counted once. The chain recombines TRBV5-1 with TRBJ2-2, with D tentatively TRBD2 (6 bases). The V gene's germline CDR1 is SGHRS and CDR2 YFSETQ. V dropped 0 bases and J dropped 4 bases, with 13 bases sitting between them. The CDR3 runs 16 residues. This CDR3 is CASSLVWAGPTGELFF. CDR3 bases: TGCGCCAGCAGCTTGGTATGGGCGGGACCCACCGGGGAGCTGTTTTTT.

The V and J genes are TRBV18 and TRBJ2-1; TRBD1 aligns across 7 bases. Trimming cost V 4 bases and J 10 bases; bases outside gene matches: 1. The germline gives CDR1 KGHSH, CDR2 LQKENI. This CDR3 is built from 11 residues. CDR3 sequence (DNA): TGTGCCAGCTCACAACAGGGGGAGCAGTTCTTC. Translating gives CASSQQGEQFF.

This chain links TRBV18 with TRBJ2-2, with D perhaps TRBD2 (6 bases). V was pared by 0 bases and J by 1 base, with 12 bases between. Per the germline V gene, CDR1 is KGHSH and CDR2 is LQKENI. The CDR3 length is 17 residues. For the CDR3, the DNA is TGTGCCAGCTCACCACCGGAGGGAAAAAGGAACACCGGGGAGCTGTTTTTT. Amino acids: CASSPPEGKRNTGELFF.

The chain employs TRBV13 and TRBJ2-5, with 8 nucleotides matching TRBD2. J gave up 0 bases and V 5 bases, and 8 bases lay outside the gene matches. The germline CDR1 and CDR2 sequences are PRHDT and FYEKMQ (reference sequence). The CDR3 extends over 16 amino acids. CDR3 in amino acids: CASSPRVAGHQETQYF. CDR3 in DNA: TGTGCCAGCAGCCCTCGGGTAGCGGGGCACCAAGAGACCCAGTACTTC.

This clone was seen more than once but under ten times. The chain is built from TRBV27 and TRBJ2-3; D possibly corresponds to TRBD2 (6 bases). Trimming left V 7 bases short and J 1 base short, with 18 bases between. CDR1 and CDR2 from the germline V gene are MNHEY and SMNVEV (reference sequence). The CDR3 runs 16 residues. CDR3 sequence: CASTNSGRSGTDTQYF. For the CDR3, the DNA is TGTGCCAGCACCAATAGCGGTCGGTCTGGCACAGATACGCAGTATTTT.

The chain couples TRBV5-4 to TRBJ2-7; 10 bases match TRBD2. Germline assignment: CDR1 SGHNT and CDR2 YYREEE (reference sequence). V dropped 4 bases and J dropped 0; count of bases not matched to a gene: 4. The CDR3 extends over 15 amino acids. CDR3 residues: CASSLAGASSYEQYF. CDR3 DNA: TGTGCCAGCAGCCTAGCGGGAGCAAGCTCCTACGAGCAGTACTTC.

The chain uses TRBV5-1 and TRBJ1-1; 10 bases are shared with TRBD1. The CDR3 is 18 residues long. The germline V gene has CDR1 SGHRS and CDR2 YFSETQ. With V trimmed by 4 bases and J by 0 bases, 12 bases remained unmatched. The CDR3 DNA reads TGCGCCAGCAGCCAGCAGGGACAGGGGCGTGGTATGAACACTGAAGCTTTCTTT. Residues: CASSQQGQGRGMNTEAFF.

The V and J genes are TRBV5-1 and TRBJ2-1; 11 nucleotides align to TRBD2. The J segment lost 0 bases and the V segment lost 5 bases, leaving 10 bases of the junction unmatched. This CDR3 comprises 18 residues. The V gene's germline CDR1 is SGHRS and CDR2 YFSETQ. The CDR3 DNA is TGCGCCAGCAGGGCCGGGACTAGCGGCTATAGCTCCTACAATGAGCAGTTCTTC. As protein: CASRAGTSGYSSYNEQFF.

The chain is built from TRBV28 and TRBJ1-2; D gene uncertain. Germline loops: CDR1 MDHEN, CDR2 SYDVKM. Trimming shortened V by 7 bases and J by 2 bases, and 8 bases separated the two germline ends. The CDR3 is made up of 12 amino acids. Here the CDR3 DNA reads TGTGCCAGCACGGGATCAAACTATGGCTACACCTTC. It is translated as CASTGSNYGYTF.

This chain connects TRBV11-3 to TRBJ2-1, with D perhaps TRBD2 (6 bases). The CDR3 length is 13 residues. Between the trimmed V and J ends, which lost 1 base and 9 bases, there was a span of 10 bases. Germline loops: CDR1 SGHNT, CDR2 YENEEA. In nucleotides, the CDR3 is TGTGCCAGCAGCTTAGCCCCCGGGGGTGAGCAGTTCTTC. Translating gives CASSLAPGGEQFF.

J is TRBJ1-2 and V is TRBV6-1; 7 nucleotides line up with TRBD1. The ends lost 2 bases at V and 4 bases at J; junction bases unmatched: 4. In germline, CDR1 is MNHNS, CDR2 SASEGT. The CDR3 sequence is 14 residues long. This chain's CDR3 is CASSEPQGTYGYTF. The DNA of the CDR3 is TGTGCCAGCAGTGAACCACAGGGGACCTATGGCTACACCTTC.

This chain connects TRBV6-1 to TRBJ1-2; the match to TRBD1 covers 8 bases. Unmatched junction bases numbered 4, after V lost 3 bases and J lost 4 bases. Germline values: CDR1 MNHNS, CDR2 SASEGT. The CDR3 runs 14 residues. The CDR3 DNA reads TGTGCCAGCAGTGAGACAGGGGCTATCTATGGCTACACCTTC. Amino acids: CASSETGAIYGYTF.

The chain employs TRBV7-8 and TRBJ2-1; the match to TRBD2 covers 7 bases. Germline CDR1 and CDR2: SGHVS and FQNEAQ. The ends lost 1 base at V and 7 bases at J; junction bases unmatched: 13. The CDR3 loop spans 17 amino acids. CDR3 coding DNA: TGTGCCAGCAGCTTAGAAGGTGGACTAGTTATGATGAATGAGCAGTTCTTC. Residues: CASSLEGGLVMMNEQFF.

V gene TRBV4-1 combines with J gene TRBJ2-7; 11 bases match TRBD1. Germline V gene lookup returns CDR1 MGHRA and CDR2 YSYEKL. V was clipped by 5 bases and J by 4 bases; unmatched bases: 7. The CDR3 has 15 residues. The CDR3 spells CASSSPGQGVYEQYF. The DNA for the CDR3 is TGCGCCAGCAGCTCACCGGGACAGGGGGTTTACGAGCAGTACTTC.

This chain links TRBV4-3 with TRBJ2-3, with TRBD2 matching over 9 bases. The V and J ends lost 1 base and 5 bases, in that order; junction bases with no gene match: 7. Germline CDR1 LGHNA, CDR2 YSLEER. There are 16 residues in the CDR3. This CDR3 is CASSQGGREGRDTQYF. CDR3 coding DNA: TGCGCCAGCAGCCAAGGCGGGCGGGAGGGCAGAGATACGCAGTATTTT.